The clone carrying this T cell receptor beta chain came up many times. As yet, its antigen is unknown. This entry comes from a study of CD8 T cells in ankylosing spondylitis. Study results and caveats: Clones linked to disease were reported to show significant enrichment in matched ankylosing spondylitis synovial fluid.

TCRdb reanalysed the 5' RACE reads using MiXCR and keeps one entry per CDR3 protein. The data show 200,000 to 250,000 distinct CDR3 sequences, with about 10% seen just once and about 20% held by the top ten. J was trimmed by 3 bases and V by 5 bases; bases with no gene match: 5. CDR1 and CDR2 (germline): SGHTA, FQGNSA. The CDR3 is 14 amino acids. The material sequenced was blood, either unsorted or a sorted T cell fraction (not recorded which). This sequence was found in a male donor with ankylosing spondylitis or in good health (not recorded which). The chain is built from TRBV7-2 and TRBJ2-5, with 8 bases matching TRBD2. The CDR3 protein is CASSPRLAKETQYF. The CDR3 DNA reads TGTGCCAGCAGCCCACGACTAGCGAAAGAGACCCAGTACTTC. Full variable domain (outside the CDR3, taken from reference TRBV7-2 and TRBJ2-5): GAGVSQSPSNKVTEKGKDVELRCDPISGHTALYWYRQSLGQGLEFLIYFQGNSAPDKSGLPSDRFSAERTGGSVSTLTIQRTQQEDSAVYLCASSPRLAKETQYFGPGTRLLVL.